The next 21 T cell receptor beta chains were all read from a single sample in a study of T-cell reconstitution after alpha-beta-depleted transplantation in children. The authors prepared the TCRbeta library with unique molecular identifiers. TCRdb analysed the PCR reads with MiXCR anew, one entry per CDR3 protein. The sample has roughly 400,000 distinct CDR3 sequences, 43% seen once; the top ten hold 27%. Sequenced here: PBMCs, sampled before TCRalphabeta/CD19-depleted stem cell transplant. These TCRs come from a girl aged 2 to 9 with aplastic anemia, due to receive a stem cell transplant.

This clonotype was seen a few times. The CDR3 loop is CASRGQYNEQFF. CDR3 DNA sequence: TGCGCCAGCAGGGGACAGTACAATGAGCAGTTCTTC. The chain joins TRBV10-2 to TRBJ2-1, with 7 bases that match TRBD1. Germline lookup yields CDR1 WSHSY and CDR2 SAAADI. Trimming took 6 bases from V and 4 from J; bases not matched to a gene: 0. The CDR3 spans 12 residues.

This sequence joins TRBV15 and TRBJ1-5; D is unclear. The CDR3 spans 13 residues. Germline values: CDR1 LNHNV, CDR2 YYDKDF (reference sequence). V lost 0 bases and J 6 bases, leaving 6 bases between the germline ends. The CDR3 DNA reads TGTGCCACCAGCAGAGATCTGGGTCAGCCCCAGCATTTT. Its translation: CATSRDLGQPQHF.

This chain uses TRBV5-1 with TRBJ1-2, with TRBD1 identical over 7 bases. The CDR3 runs 14 residues. From germline, CDR1 is SGHRS and CDR2 YFSETQ. The V segment lost 0 bases and the J segment 8 bases; nucleotides outside the gene matches: 7. The CDR3 loop reads CASSLEGGGGGYTF. The CDR3 nucleotides read TGCGCCAGCAGCTTGGAAGGAGGGGGCGGCGGCTACACCTTC.

This clonotype was picked up a small number of times. Here the CDR3 DNA reads TGTGCCAGCAGCTTACATGGTGGGGGGGCCGTCGGCTATGGCTACACCTTC. Protein: CASSLHGGGAVGYGYTF. The rearrangement joins TRBV7-2 to TRBJ1-2; tentative D call: TRBD1 (6 bases). Germline V gene data show CDR1 as SGHTA and CDR2 as FQGNSA. V lost 2 bases to trimming and J lost 4 bases, with 20 bases between them. The CDR3 is 17 amino acids.

The sample holds one count of this clonotype. The chain carries TRBV28 and TRBJ2-3; a possible D gene is TRBD2 (5 bases). V lost 5 bases to trimming and J lost 3 bases, with 21 bases between them. Germline values: CDR1 MDHEN, CDR2 SYDVKM. There are 17 residues in the CDR3. CDR3 sequence (DNA): TGTGCCAGCAGTCCACCACCGGCCACACGAGGGACAGATACGCAGTATTTT. It yields the protein CASSPPPATRGTDTQYF.

The rearrangement joins TRBV12-3 or TRBV12-4 to TRBJ2-2, with unresolved D. This CDR3 contains 13 residues. The V end lost 6 bases, the J end lost 6 bases, and 11 bases lay between the germline ends. CDR3 loop: CASRYSSSGELFF. The CDR3 DNA follows: TGTGCCAGCAGATATTCTTCTTCCGGGGAGCTGTTTTTT.

The chain couples TRBV15 to TRBJ2-1; possibly TRBD1 or TRBD2 for D (8 bases each). The CDR3 is 15 residues long. Germline lookup yields CDR1 LNHNV and CDR2 YYDKDF (reference sequence). V gave up 8 bases and J gave up 9 bases, with 23 bases separating them. The DNA for the CDR3 is TGTGCCACCTTTCGGACAGGGAATCGGGGGGGTGAGCAGTTCTTC. This gives the protein CATFRTGNRGGEQFF.

The chain recombines TRBV20-1 with TRBJ1-5; D is unresolved. Germline V gives CDR1 DFQATT, CDR2 SNEGSKA (reference sequence). V shed 0 bases and J shed 3 bases, with 21 bases lying between them. The CDR3 is 18 residues long. DNA of the CDR3: TGCAGTGCTAGAGATAAGCATCGTGACGTAGGCTACAATCAGCCCCAGCATTTT. Translation gives CSARDKHRDVGYNQPQHF.

This clonotype was recorded many times. The chain couples TRBV27 to TRBJ2-2; 8 bases map to TRBD1. The CDR3 has 15 amino acids. V was pared by 0 bases and J by 9 bases, with 6 bases of the junction left unmatched. CDR1 MNHEY and CDR2 SMNVEV come from the germline V gene (reference sequence). CDR3 region: CASSLSWTGSRELFF. The CDR3, as DNA: TGTGCCAGCAGTTTATCATGGACAGGGTCCCGGGAGCTGTTTTTT.

The V call is TRBV5-5, the J call TRBJ2-6, with TRBD1 matching 10 bases. Germline V lookup: CDR1 SGHKS, CDR2 YYEKEE (reference sequence). The CDR3 runs 18 residues. With V trimmed by 0 bases and J by 0 bases, 3 bases remained unmatched. Here the CDR3 reads CASSLGQGAYSGANVLTF. The CDR3 DNA sequence: TGTGCCAGCAGCTTGGGACAGGGGGCATACTCTGGGGCCAACGTCCTGACTTTC.

V gene TRBV7-8 combines with J gene TRBJ2-1; 8 bases match TRBD1. The CDR3 covers 12 residues. Germline loops: CDR1 SGHVS, CDR2 FQNEAQ. The junction had 2 bases not matched to a gene; V was cut back by 1 base and J by 12 bases. In DNA, the CDR3 is TGTGCCAGCAGCTTAGACGGGACAGGGCAGTTCTTC. Protein product: CASSLDGTGQFF.

This clonotype was picked up many times. The rearrangement uses TRBV6-1 and TRBJ1-1, with 8 positions matching TRBD1. The CDR3 has 15 amino acids. CDR1 MNHNS and CDR2 SASEGT come from the germline V gene. Germline trimming cut 5 bases from V and 2 bases from J; bases unmatched to any gene: 7. In DNA form, the CDR3 reads TGTGCCAGCAGTCCCGTCAGGGGGCGAAACACTGAAGCTTTCTTT. It translates to CASSPVRGRNTEAFF.

The chain employs TRBV20-1 and TRBJ2-1, with D unclear. This CDR3 has 11 residues. Germline V gene sequence: CDR1 DFQATT, CDR2 SNEGSKA (reference sequence). V lost 6 bases and J lost 8, with 11 bases in between. CDR3 DNA sequence: TGCAGTGCCCAGCTAGTTTATGAGCAGTTCTTC. This sequence encodes CSAQLVYEQFF.

In this sample, this clonotype turned up many times. This sequence joins TRBV12-3 or TRBV12-4 and TRBJ2-1; D gene unclear. Trimming removed 2 bases at V and 5 bases at J, with 16 bases between. The CDR3 runs 16 residues. The CDR3 loop is CASSLMGNRGDNEQFF. In DNA, the CDR3 is TGTGCCAGCAGTTTAATGGGTAACCGTGGAGACAATGAGCAGTTCTTC.

This clonotype has only one observation. The CDR3 sequence is CASSLVRDRGYQETQYF. DNA of the CDR3: TGTGCCAGCAGCTTGGTGCGGGACAGGGGGTACCAAGAGACCCAGTACTTC. This rearrangement joins TRBV5-4 to TRBJ2-5; 11 bases align to TRBD1. This CDR3 is 17 amino acids long. Trimming removed 0 bases from V and 0 bases from J; junction bases left unmatched: 4. The germline gives CDR1 SGHNT, CDR2 YYREEE (reference sequence).

This clonotype occurred many times. The CDR3 loop is CASSLVGRDSPLHF. The CDR3 DNA reads TGCGCCAGCAGCCTGGTGGGGCGGGATTCACCCCTCCACTTT. This chain uses TRBV5-1 with TRBJ1-6; D is perhaps TRBD1 (5 bases). Trimming took 4 bases from V and 8 from J, leaving 13 bases between them. The CDR3 totals 14 residues. From germline, CDR1 is SGHRS and CDR2 YFSETQ.

There are a few counts of this clonotype. This sequence joins TRBV6-5 and TRBJ2-4; D not certain. The V gene lost 3 bases and the J gene lost 9 bases, with 12 bases spanning the gap. Per the germline V gene, CDR1 is MNHEY and CDR2 is SVGAGI. This CDR3 comprises 13 residues. As DNA, the CDR3 is TGTGCCAGCAGTTATGAGCGCAGAGGCATTCAGTACTTC. Residues: CASSYERRGIQYF.

This clonotype has only a few counts. The rearrangement uses TRBV7-3 and TRBJ2-3, with 7 positions matching TRBD1. Unmatched junction bases numbered 7, after V lost 5 bases and J lost 2 bases. The CDR3 length is 15 residues. The V gene's germline CDR1 is SGHTA and CDR2 FQGTGA. CDR3 residues: CASSPGGLPTDTQYF. The CDR3, as DNA: TGTGCCAGCAGCCCAGGGGGTTTACCCACAGATACGCAGTATTTT.

CDR3 amino acids: CSVWGHRGHYEQYF. CDR3 DNA sequence: TGCAGCGTTTGGGGCCACAGGGGGCACTACGAGCAGTACTTC. The chain joins TRBV29-1 to TRBJ2-7; 9 nucleotides align to TRBD1. Germline V gene sequence: CDR1 SQVTM, CDR2 ANQGSEA. The CDR3 has 14 residues. After removal of 5 bases from V and 3 bases from J, the junction contained 8 bases not matched to a gene.

This clonotype was counted between two and nine times. J is TRBJ1-5 and V is TRBV5-6; no firm D call. The V and J ends lost 2 bases and 7 bases respectively, with 16 bases between them. Germline CDR1 is SGHDT and CDR2 is YYEEEE. CDR3 length: 15 residues. This CDR3 is CASSFSSGIRQPQHF. The CDR3 DNA is TGTGCCAGCAGCTTCAGTTCGGGGATCAGGCAGCCCCAGCATTTT.

The V and J genes are TRBV7-8 and TRBJ2-2, with 7 bases aligning to TRBD2. This CDR3 comprises 14 residues. Germline V lookup: CDR1 SGHVS, CDR2 FQNEAQ. Trimming removed 4 bases from V and 6 bases from J; junction bases left unmatched: 5. The CDR3 loop reads CASSSVTSAGELFF. CDR3 coding DNA: TGTGCCAGCAGCTCCGTTACTAGCGCCGGGGAGCTGTTTTTT.